This note documents a single TCR beta chain sequence. Its antigen is as yet unknown. Method: immunoSEQ multiplex PCR; TCRdb's copy keeps in-frame clones and lacks some. The sample yields some 110,000 clones, roughly nine tenths seen once. This record belongs to a study of Tregs in tolerant kidney transplant recipients. The germline gives CDR1 SNHLY, CDR2 FYNNEI. The CDR3 is made up of 12 amino acids. V shed 6 bases and J shed 5 bases, with 11 bases lying between them. Unstimulated regulatory T cells (CD4+CD25+CD127-), CD4+CD25- non-regulatory cells, CD4 and CD8 cells were FACS-sorted from thawed PBMCs. Study findings and constraints: Validation in larger populations is needed because few patients were studied.

This clonotype originated in a human donor in good health. V is TRBV2 and J is TRBJ2-7, with a possible D match to TRBD1 (5 bases). Specimen: CD4+ T cells from blood. Here the CDR3 reads CASSRVRDEQYF. In DNA form, the CDR3 reads TGTGCCAGCAGCAGGGTAAGGGACGAGCAGTACTTC.